Below are 29 T cell receptor beta chains sequenced from a single sample in a study of OX40 agonist ivuxolimab in advanced cancers. The method was immunoSEQ multiplex PCR; TCRdb's version includes in-frame clones alone and lacks a portion of them. The sample contains over 50,000 clones, roughly 90% of which appear only once. The sequences come from CD4+ or CD8+ T cells sorted from blood, collected in a trial of the OX40 agonist ivuxolimab. These receptors were taken from an adult with an advanced solid tumor such as melanoma, head and neck, liver or kidney cancer.

This rearrangement joins TRBV4-2 to TRBJ2-7, with TRBD1 identical over 11 bases. The ends lost 4 bases at V and 3 bases at J; junction bases unmatched: 2. This CDR3 region has 14 residues. Germline V gives CDR1 LGHNA, CDR2 YNFKEQ. The CDR3 loop reads CASSPGQGDYEQYF. The CDR3 nucleotides read TGTGCCAGCAGCCCGGGACAGGGGGACTACGAGCAGTACTTC.

The chain joins TRBV4-1 to TRBJ2-2, with 8 bases matching TRBD2. Trimming took 0 bases from V and 0 from J; bases not matched to a gene: 6. Germline CDR1 reads MGHRA; CDR2 reads YSYEKL. The CDR3 totals 18 residues. The CDR3 here is CASSQEGFGRANTGELFF. The DNA for the CDR3 is TGCGCCAGCAGCCAAGAGGGTTTCGGGAGGGCGAACACCGGGGAGCTGTTTTTT.

A few counts support this clone. The genes are TRBV27 and TRBJ2-7; D is ambiguous. This CDR3 region has 13 residues. V lost 4 bases, J lost 4 bases, and 11 bases lay in between. Germline assignment: CDR1 MNHEY and CDR2 SMNVEV (reference sequence). In nucleotides, the CDR3 is TGTGCCAGCAGTTCCATTAACGGGTACGAGCAGTACTTC. It encodes CASSSINGYEQYF.

This clone has just one count. V usage is TRBV5-8 and J usage is TRBJ1-5; TRBD1 aligns across 9 bases. Germline V gene data show CDR1 as SGHTS and CDR2 as YDEGEE. The CDR3 runs to 15 residues. V lost 5 bases, J lost 6 bases, and 9 bases stayed unmatched. The CDR3 sequence: CASSIQDRGAQPQHF. The CDR3 nucleotides are TGTGCCAGCAGTATACAGGACAGGGGCGCTCAGCCCCAGCATTTT.

The genes are TRBV9 and TRBJ2-5; 10 bases are a match to TRBD2. V shed 1 base, J shed 0 bases, and the junction held 9 bases outside the gene matches. The CDR3 extends over 18 amino acids. Germline CDR1 SGDLS, CDR2 YYNGEE. This chain's CDR3 is CASSVSLAGAGYQETQYF. The CDR3 DNA is TGTGCCAGCAGCGTAAGTCTAGCGGGGGCAGGGTACCAAGAGACCCAGTACTTC.

The rearrangement joins TRBV9 to TRBJ2-1; no clear D. CDR1 and CDR2 from the germline V gene are SGDLS and YYNGEE. V lost 0 bases and J 8 bases, leaving 9 bases between the germline ends. CDR3 length: 13 amino acids. CDR3 residues: CASSVEVKDEQFF. In DNA, the CDR3 is TGTGCCAGCAGCGTAGAGGTCAAGGATGAGCAGTTCTTC.

The chain joins TRBV10-2 to TRBJ2-3; D is uncertain. V dropped 6 bases and J dropped 3 bases, with 7 bases sitting between them. The CDR3 totals 12 residues. Germline values: CDR1 WSHSY, CDR2 SAAADI. The CDR3 DNA follows: TGCGCCAGCAGGGAGCAAACAGATACGCAGTATTTT. It codes for CASREQTDTQYF.

The chain carries TRBV6-5 and TRBJ2-7; 11 bases fit TRBD1. The CDR3 runs to 15 residues. CDR1 and CDR2 from the germline V gene are MNHEY and SVGAGI. The ends lost 5 bases at V and 3 bases at J; junction bases unmatched: 6. CDR3: CASSADRGLLYEQYF. CDR3 sequence (DNA): TGTGCCAGCAGTGCGGACAGGGGGCTACTCTACGAGCAGTACTTC.

In this sample, this clone turned up a few times. This chain uses TRBV6-6 with TRBJ1-2; D is undetermined. Trimming shortened V by 2 bases and J by 2 bases, and 12 bases separated the two germline ends. The CDR3 length is 15 residues. Germline V gene lookup returns CDR1 MNHNY and CDR2 SVGAGI (reference sequence). As DNA, the CDR3 is TGTGCCAGCAGTTACAACTCCGCAGCCAACTATGGCTACACCTTC. This sequence encodes CASSYNSAANYGYTF.

The J gene is TRBJ1-2, the V gene TRBV27; 9 bases are shared with TRBD1. V dropped 4 bases and J dropped 7; count of bases not matched to a gene: 10. The CDR3 has 15 amino acids. The germline CDR1 and CDR2 sequences are MNHEY and SMNVEV (reference sequence). In nucleotides, the CDR3 is TGTGCCAGCAGTTCCGCCAAACAGGGGGCGCGTGGCTACACCTTC. As protein: CASSSAKQGARGYTF.

The chain has TRBV18 and TRBJ2-3, with D hard to call. Germline V lookup: CDR1 KGHSH, CDR2 LQKENI. The V gene lost 1 base and the J gene lost 4 bases, with 9 bases spanning the gap. The CDR3 runs 14 residues. In DNA form, the CDR3 reads TGTGCCAGCTCACCACGAAGGACGGCAGATACGCAGTATTTT. It encodes CASSPRRTADTQYF.

The chain recombines TRBV19 with TRBJ2-2; unclear D gene. The CDR3 length is 15 residues. The germline gives CDR1 LNHDA, CDR2 SQIVND (reference sequence). Trimming left V 1 base short and J 2 bases short, with 8 bases between. Written as DNA, the CDR3 is TGTGCCAGTAGTATAGGCGCCCGTAACACCGGGGAGCTGTTTTTT. Amino acid sequence: CASSIGARNTGELFF.

The chain links TRBV30 to TRBJ2-1; D call uncertain. Germline-derived CDR1 and CDR2 are GTSNPN and SVGIG (reference sequence). V lost 1 base and J 0 bases, leaving 10 bases between the germline ends. CDR3 length equals 15 residues. The CDR3 reads CAWSEARSSYNEQFF. The CDR3 DNA sequence: TGTGCCTGGAGTGAAGCTAGGAGCTCCTACAATGAGCAGTTCTTC. The full variable domain, in which reference TRBV30 and TRBJ2-1 provide the parts outside the CDR3, is SQTIHQWPATLVQPVGSPLSLECTVEGTSNPNLYWYRQAAGRGLQLLFYSVGIGQISSEVPQNLSASRPQDRQFILSSKKLLLSDSGFYLCAWSEARSSYNEQFFGPGTRLTVL.

Concerning this clone itself: The same CDR3 also results from other DNA sequences found in this sample. The chain employs TRBV5-1 and TRBJ1-5, with TRBD1 as a possible D gene (6 bases). Trimming cost V 1 base and J 1 base, with 9 bases left between them. Per the germline V gene, CDR1 is SGHRS and CDR2 is YFSETQ. This CDR3 spans 15 amino acids. The CDR3 loop reads CASSLTGTSNQPQHF. The DNA for the CDR3 is TGCGCCAGCAGCTTGACAGGGACGAGCAATCAGCCCCAGCATTTT.

This sequence joins TRBV7-2 and TRBJ1-4, with TRBD1 matching over 9 bases. Germline V gives CDR1 SGHTA, CDR2 FQGNSA. The CDR3 runs 16 residues. V trimming: 2 bases; J trimming: 4 bases; junction bases outside the gene matches: 5. CDR3 DNA sequence: TGTGCCAGCAGCTTACTGGGACAGGGCTTTAATGAAAAACTGTTTTTT. Translation: CASSLLGQGFNEKLFF.

As DNA, the CDR3 is TGTGCTTCCGGCGTGGGGGGGCGGGAGACCCAGTACTTC. Protein: CASGVGGRETQYF. The rearrangement links TRBV6-1 to TRBJ2-5; TRBD2 might be the D (7 bases). CDR3 length: 13 amino acids. Per the germline V gene, CDR1 is MNHNS and CDR2 is SASEGT.

The chain uses TRBV4-2 and TRBJ2-2; D is unclear. CDR3 length: 14 amino acids. V was pared by 1 base and J by 5 bases, with 8 bases between. The germline gives CDR1 LGHNA, CDR2 YNFKEQ. The CDR3 protein is CASSQGVITGELFF. The CDR3 bases are TGTGCCAGCAGCCAAGGGGTGATTACCGGGGAGCTGTTTTTT.

The V call is TRBV5-4, the J call TRBJ2-2, with D possibly matching TRBD2 (6 bases). CDR1 SGHNT and CDR2 YYREEE come from the germline V gene (reference sequence). The germline V and J ends were trimmed by 0 bases and 0 bases, with 12 bases remaining between them. This CDR3 has 17 residues. The CDR3 region is CASSLANGGTNTGELFF. Here the CDR3 DNA reads TGTGCCAGCAGCTTGGCCAACGGGGGAACGAACACCGGGGAGCTGTTTTTT.

The rearrangement uses TRBV28 and TRBJ1-2, with D tentatively TRBD1 (5 bases). Deletions cut 5 bases from V and 0 bases from J, with 13 bases between. CDR1 and CDR2 from the germline V gene are MDHEN and SYDVKM. The CDR3 is made up of 15 amino acids. CDR3 nucleotide sequence: TGTGCCAGCAGTCCACAGGACCGGGCTAACTATGGCTACACCTTC. Its translation is CASSPQDRANYGYTF.

This chain connects TRBV20-1 to TRBJ1-2; unclear D gene. Per the germline V gene, CDR1 is DFQATT and CDR2 is SNEGSKA (reference sequence). The CDR3 spans 10 residues. The CDR3 DNA is TGCTCGCCCCCACATTATGGCTACACCTTC. It is translated as CSPPHYGYTF.

V usage is TRBV19 and J usage is TRBJ2-5; tentatively, D is TRBD1 or TRBD2 (6 bases each). Trimming removed 5 bases from V and 2 bases from J, with 24 bases in between. The germline V gene has CDR1 LNHDA and CDR2 SQIVND (reference sequence). The CDR3 sequence is 18 residues long. The CDR3 is CASSADPPLGGRQETQYF. The CDR3 bases are TGTGCCAGTAGTGCCGACCCCCCCCTGGGGGGCCGACAAGAGACCCAGTACTTC. The whole variable domain, remainder taken from reference TRBV19 and TRBJ2-5, is DGGITQSPKYLFRKEGQNVTLSCEQNLNHDAMYWYRQDPGQGLRLIYYSQIVNDFQKGDIAEGYSVSREKKESFPLTVTSAQKNPTAFYLCASSADPPLGGRQETQYFGPGTRLLVL.

This rearrangement joins TRBV6-1 to TRBJ1-2; D not certain. Germline loops: CDR1 MNHNS, CDR2 SASEGT. V dropped 5 bases and J dropped 6 bases, with 7 bases sitting between them. CDR3 length equals 11 residues. The DNA of the CDR3 is TGTGCCAGCAGTCCAGAGAATGGCTACACCTTC. Protein: CASSPENGYTF.

The sample holds one count of this clone. V and J are TRBV7-1 and TRBJ2-1; D perhaps matches TRBD1 (6 bases). TRBV7-1 is annotated as an ORF whose role is uncertain. V shed 2 bases and J shed 9 bases, with 8 bases lying between them. The CDR3 extends over 12 amino acids. This CDR3 is CASSSTGIEQFF. DNA for the CDR3: TGTGCCAGCAGCTCAACAGGGATTGAGCAGTTCTTC.

This clone was counted only a few times. The gene calls are TRBV19 and TRBJ1-1; 8 bases line up with TRBD1. The CDR3 runs 13 residues. The V gene's germline CDR1 is LNHDA and CDR2 SQIVND (reference sequence). J was trimmed by 8 bases and V by 4 bases; bases with no gene match: 6. The CDR3 DNA sequence: TGTGCCAGTAGTAGTTATGGACAGGGAGAAGCTTTCTTT. This translates into CASSSYGQGEAFF.

The chain has TRBV9 and TRBJ2-7; 9 bases map to TRBD1. Germline V gene sequence: CDR1 SGDLS, CDR2 YYNGEE. Trimming at V came to 3 bases and at J to 6 bases, leaving 7 bases not matched to a gene. The CDR3 consists of 14 residues. CDR3 nucleotide sequence: TGTGCCAGCAGCGCGCCGGGACAGGGCTTCGAGCAGTACTTC. Its translation is CASSAPGQGFEQYF.

This chain connects TRBV29-1 to TRBJ1-1; TRBD1 matches at 9 bases. The V segment lost 0 bases and the J segment 5 bases; nucleotides outside the gene matches: 10. The CDR3 sequence is 16 residues long. The germline gives CDR1 SQVTM, CDR2 ANQGSEA. In DNA form, the CDR3 reads TGCAGCGTTGAAGAACGGGACAGGGTCTCGGGGACTGAAGCTTTCTTT. The encoded protein is CSVEERDRVSGTEAFF.

The rearrangement links TRBV4-3 to TRBJ1-2; TRBD1 matches 9 bases. The CDR3 runs 15 residues. Germline V gene data show CDR1 as LGHNA and CDR2 as YSLEER. J was trimmed by 8 bases and V by 2 bases; bases with no gene match: 9. CDR3 loop: CASSQQITGGGGYTF. The CDR3 DNA follows: TGCGCCAGCAGCCAACAGATTACAGGGGGCGGAGGCTACACCTTC.

The rearrangement joins TRBV5-1 to TRBJ1-4; no clear D. The CDR3 consists of 14 residues. The germline V and J ends were trimmed by 3 bases and 12 bases, with 18 bases remaining between them. Germline V gives CDR1 SGHRS, CDR2 YFSETQ. The chain's CDR3 is CASSYGRTERELFF. DNA of the CDR3: TGCGCCAGCAGCTATGGGAGGACCGAGAGGGAACTGTTTTTT. The full variable domain, completed using reference TRBV5-1 and TRBJ1-4, is KAGVTQTPRYLIKTRGQQVTLSCSPISGHRSVSWYQQTPGQGLQFLFEYFSETQRNKGNFPGRFSGRQFSNSRSEMNVSTLELGDSALYLCASSYGRTERELFFGSGTQLSVL.

The genes are TRBV28 and TRBJ2-7, with 11 bases identical to TRBD1. This CDR3 is built from 15 residues. J lost 4 bases, V lost 6 bases, and 8 bases had no gene match. The germline V gene encodes CDR1 MDHEN and CDR2 SYDVKM. CDR3 region: CASSQRTGGRYEQYF. The DNA for the CDR3 is TGTGCCAGCAGCCAGAGGACAGGGGGCAGGTACGAGCAGTACTTC.